This T cell receptor (beta chain) was observed in a study of early T cells in non-severe SARS-CoV-2 infection. Whole-study results and caveats: The matching step, a VDJdb search, favored anti-spike CD8 responses and missed private and CD4 specificities.

TCRdb fed the 5' RACE reads into MiXCR, producing one record per CDR3 protein. The sample shows more than 45,000 distinct CDR3 sequences, around 6.4% of them seen only once. Germline V gene sequence: CDR1 SEHNR, CDR2 FQNEAQ (reference sequence). V was cut by 5 bases and J by 6 bases, with 14 bases left in between. This CDR3 comprises 14 residues. At least ten counts were recorded for this clonotype. Its target is not known. Specimen: whole blood, collected at baseline. The receptor was derived from an adult who was a healthcare worker with PCR-confirmed SARS-CoV-2 infection or an uninfected control (not recorded which). This chain links TRBV7-9 with TRBJ2-1; D unresolved. The CDR3 spells CASSPLRIPNEQFF. The CDR3 coding sequence is TGTGCCAGCAGCCCCCTCAGAATCCCCAATGAGCAGTTCTTC. Looking up the rest from reference TRBV7-9 and TRBJ2-1 gives the full variable domain: DTGVSQNPRHKITKRGQNVTFRCDPISEHNRLYWYRQTLGQGPEFLTYFQNEAQLEKSRLLSDRFSAERPKGSFSTLEIQRTEQGDSAMYLCASSPLRIPNEQFFGPGTRLTVL.